These 14 T cell receptor beta chains originate from one sample sequenced in a study of response to subunit inactivated influenza vaccine. TCRdb processed the RT-PCR reads anew with MiXCR; each CDR3 protein has one entry. The repertoire includes approximately 500,000 distinct CDR3 sequences, under 25% of them detected once, and 2.5% to 3% sits in the top ten. These data were likewise used in another study, on T cells expressing NK-cell markers. That source notes: Libraries used 5'RACE template switching adding universal primer site and UMIs.

Sequencing was performed on CD4+ T cells sorted from PBMCs, taken 11 to 12 days after vaccination. The receptors here all came from a man in his fifties who received an inactivated influenza vaccine.

The rearrangement joins TRBV30 to TRBJ2-7; a possible D gene is TRBD2 (6 bases). This CDR3 has 13 amino acids. Germline values: CDR1 GTSNPN, CDR2 SVGIG (reference sequence). V lost 2 bases to trimming and J lost 6 bases, with 14 bases between them. The DNA for the CDR3 is TGTGCCTGGAGTCGCGGGGTGGAAGGCGAGCAGTACTTC. This codes for CAWSRGVEGEQYF.

In DNA, the CDR3 is TGTGCCAGCAGTCTACAGCCTAATTCACCCCTCCACTTT. Translating it yields CASSLQPNSPLHF. The chain combines TRBV27 with TRBJ1-6; D remains unclear. V lost 5 bases to trimming and J lost 6 bases, with 8 bases between them. Germline V gives CDR1 MNHEY, CDR2 SMNVEV (reference sequence). The CDR3 loop spans 13 amino acids.

This clonotype was seen a handful of times. The genes are TRBV18 and TRBJ2-7, with 7 bases lining up with TRBD1. From germline, CDR1 is KGHSH and CDR2 LQKENI. The trim removed 5 bases at V and 4 bases at J, leaving 5 bases unmatched. The CDR3 has 13 residues. CDR3 in amino acids: CASSSGTEYEQYF. DNA of the CDR3: TGTGCCAGCTCATCCGGGACAGAATACGAGCAGTACTTC.

The V gene is TRBV7-9, the J gene TRBJ2-1; 11 positions agree with TRBD2. Germline V gene sequence: CDR1 SEHNR, CDR2 FQNEAQ (reference sequence). This CDR3 spans 16 amino acids. After removal of 0 bases from V and 5 bases from J, the junction contained 3 bases not matched to a gene. CDR3 region: CASSLAGTSGHNEQFF. The CDR3, as DNA: TGTGCCAGCAGCTTAGCCGGGACTAGCGGACACAATGAGCAGTTCTTC.

The rearrangement joins TRBV3-1 to TRBJ1-5; tentatively, D is TRBD1 (6 bases). Germline loops: CDR1 LGHDT, CDR2 YNNKEL (reference sequence). The CDR3 spans 15 residues. Deletions cut 0 bases from V and 5 bases from J, with 11 bases between. The CDR3 bases are TGTGCCAGCAGCCAAGATGGGGGGCCCGATCAGCCCCAGCATTTT. Encoded protein: CASSQDGGPDQPQHF.

This clonotype was recorded a few times. CDR3 region: CSASRQFNSGANVLTF. In DNA form, the CDR3 reads TGCAGTGCCTCCCGACAGTTCAACTCTGGGGCCAACGTCCTGACTTTC. The chain uses TRBV20-1 and TRBJ2-6, with D possibly being TRBD1 (5 bases). The CDR3 loop spans 16 amino acids. Trimming stripped 6 bases from V and 0 bases from J, with 15 bases between. CDR1 is DFQATT, CDR2 SNEGSKA, per germline (reference sequence).

The rearrangement joins TRBV6-1 to TRBJ2-5, with unresolved D. V lost 6 bases, J lost 1 base, and 12 bases lay in between. The CDR3 is 14 amino acids. CDR1 is MNHNS and CDR2 is SASEGT in the germline V gene. The CDR3 DNA is TGTGCCAGCAGCCCACCGTGGTCCCAAGAGACCCAGTACTTC. Translation: CASSPPWSQETQYF.

This clonotype was recorded a few times. V usage is TRBV12-3 or TRBV12-4 and J usage is TRBJ2-3; D is uncertain. CDR3 length: 11 amino acids. The V gene lost 4 bases and the J gene lost 12 bases, with 11 bases spanning the gap. CDR3 residues: CASSSSSNQYF. CDR3 DNA: TGTGCCAGCAGTTCCTCTAGTAACCAGTATTTT.

This chain uses TRBV10-2 with TRBJ2-2; D gene ambiguous. Germline CDR1 reads WSHSY; CDR2 reads SAAADI. Trimming took 0 bases from V and 6 from J, leaving 5 bases between them. The CDR3 is 13 amino acids. The CDR3 protein is CASSESLPGELFF. DNA for the CDR3: TGCGCCAGCAGTGAGTCTCTACCCGGGGAGCTGTTTTTT.

This clonotype was seen many times. J is TRBJ1-1 and V is TRBV20-1; D uncertain. V dropped 3 bases and J dropped 1 base, with 6 bases sitting between them. Germline CDR1 and CDR2: DFQATT and SNEGSKA (reference sequence). The CDR3 contains 12 residues. For the CDR3, the DNA is TGCAGTGCTAGGGGCCCGAACACTGAAGCTTTCTTT. Amino acids: CSARGPNTEAFF.

The chain joins TRBV5-1 to TRBJ2-7, with TRBD1 matching over 8 bases. Germline CDR1 reads SGHRS; CDR2 reads YFSETQ. The CDR3 has 15 amino acids. V was pared by 3 bases and J by 5 bases, with 10 bases of the junction left unmatched. The CDR3 DNA sequence: TGCGCCAGCAGCTGGAGGACAGGGATTGAGAACGAGCAGTACTTC. Protein: CASSWRTGIENEQYF.

This clonotype was counted only a few times. The V call is TRBV20-1, the J call TRBJ2-3; D is undetermined. CDR3 length: 12 residues. Germline CDR1 DFQATT, CDR2 SNEGSKA (reference sequence). Trimming removed 8 bases from V and 0 bases from J, with 9 bases in between. The CDR3 DNA reads TGCAGTCCGTATAGGAGCACAGATACGCAGTATTTT. The encoded protein is CSPYRSTDTQYF.

This sequence joins TRBV4-2 and TRBJ2-1; TRBD2 might be the D (6 bases). CDR1 and CDR2 from the germline V gene are LGHNA and YNFKEQ. The CDR3 is made up of 15 amino acids. Deletions cut 10 bases from V and 3 bases from J, with 19 bases between. CDR3 coding DNA: TGTGCCATGGGCCCCGGGCCTAGCGTCTACAATGAGCAGTTCTTC. It specifies CAMGPGPSVYNEQFF.

The J gene is TRBJ2-7, the V gene TRBV25-1; either TRBD1 or TRBD2 may fit D (5 bases each). V shed 6 bases and J shed 6 bases, with 15 bases lying between them. There are 13 residues in the CDR3. Looked up from germline, CDR1 is MGHDK and CDR2 is SYGVNS. The CDR3 nucleotides are TGTGCCAGCAGCCGGGACGGAGGATCCGAGCAGTACTTC. Its protein product is CASSRDGGSEQYF.